This note documents a single T cell receptor (beta chain) sequence. Its antigen is as yet unknown. CDR1 and CDR2 from the germline V gene are LGHNA and YNFKEQ. Trimming at V came to 4 bases and at J to 1 base, leaving 6 bases not matched to a gene. CDR3 length: 15 residues. These data belong to a study of graft-versus-host responses after intestinal transplantation. Study background: Each recipient received anti-thymocyte globulin induction, then tacrolimus and steroids for three to four years.

Generated by immunoSEQ multiplex PCR, the TCRdb table keeps only in-frame clones and is missing some. The table lists around 67,000 clones, around 89% of them singletons. Findings and limits, study-wide: The recipient marrow held GvH clones, and some of them showed up first in ileum or blood.

The sequencing here drew on unstimulated CD8+ T cells sorted from spleen or lymph node cells, taken before transplant. The gene calls are TRBV4-2 and TRBJ1-2, with 7 bases matching TRBD1. This receptor was identified in a human donor who was the organ donor for an intestinal transplant. CDR3 in amino acids: CASSPPGQVNYGYTF. In DNA, the CDR3 is TGTGCCAGCAGCCCGCCCGGACAGGTTAACTATGGCTACACCTTC.